Sequencing of this T cell receptor (beta chain) was carried out in a study of blood T cells in healthy people across ages. Study-wide results and caveats: The donors' CMV status was not determined, possibly confounding changes in expanded clonotypes. Since the PBMCs were unsorted, naive and antigen-experienced cells could not be conclusively compared. Age brought a roughly linear fall in TCR beta diversity measured per million T cells.

The CDR3 runs 14 residues. Germline CDR1 is SGHTA and CDR2 is FQGNSA. Trimming at V came to 4 bases and at J to 3 bases, leaving 6 bases not matched to a gene. With a J-beta primer mix and a sample-barcoded 5' primer, a second PCR ran about 7 to 11 cycles. MiXCR, run by TCRdb on the 5' RACE reads, gives a single entry per CDR3 protein. The sample holds some 920,000 distinct CDR3 sequences, roughly half seen once. This clonotype has more than one count but fewer than ten. Its cognate antigen is unknown. Sequenced material: blood. The chain links TRBV7-2 to TRBJ2-7, with 7 bases that match TRBD2. This receptor was identified in a woman aged 55-70 years in good health. The CDR3 DNA follows: TGTGCCAGCAGCTCCCGGGGAGGGATCTACGAGCAGTACTTC. Translated: CASSSRGGIYEQYF.